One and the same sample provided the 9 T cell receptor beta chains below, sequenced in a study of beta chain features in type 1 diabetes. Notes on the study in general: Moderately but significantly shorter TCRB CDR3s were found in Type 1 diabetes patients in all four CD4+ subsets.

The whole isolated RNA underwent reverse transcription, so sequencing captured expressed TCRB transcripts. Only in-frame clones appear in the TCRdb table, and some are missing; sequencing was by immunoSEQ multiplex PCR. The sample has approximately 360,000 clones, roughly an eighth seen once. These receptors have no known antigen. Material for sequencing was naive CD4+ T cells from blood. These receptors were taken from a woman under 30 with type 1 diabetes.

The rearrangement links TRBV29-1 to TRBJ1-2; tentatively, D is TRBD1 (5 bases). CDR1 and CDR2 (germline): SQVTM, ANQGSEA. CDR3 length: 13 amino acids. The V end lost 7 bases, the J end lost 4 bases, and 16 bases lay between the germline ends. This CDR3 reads CSATIGAGYGYTF. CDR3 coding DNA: TGCAGCGCAACTATAGGGGCAGGCTATGGCTACACCTTC.

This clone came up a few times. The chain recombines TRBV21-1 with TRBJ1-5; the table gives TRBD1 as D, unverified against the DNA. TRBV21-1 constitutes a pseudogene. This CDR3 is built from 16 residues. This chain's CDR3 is CASSARTGGHHQPQHF. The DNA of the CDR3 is TGTGCCAGCAGCGCCCGGACAGGGGGCCACCATCAGCCCCAGCATTTT.

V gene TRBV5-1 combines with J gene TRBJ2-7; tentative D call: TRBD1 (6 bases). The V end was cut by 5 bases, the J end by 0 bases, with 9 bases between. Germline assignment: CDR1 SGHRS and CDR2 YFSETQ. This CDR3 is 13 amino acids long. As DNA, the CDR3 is TGCGCCAGCAGGGACAGTTCCTCCTACGAGCAGTACTTC. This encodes CASRDSSSYEQYF.

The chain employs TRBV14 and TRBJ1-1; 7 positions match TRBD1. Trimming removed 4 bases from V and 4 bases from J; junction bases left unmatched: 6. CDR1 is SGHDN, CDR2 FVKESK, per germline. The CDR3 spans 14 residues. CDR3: CASSRQGDSTEAFF. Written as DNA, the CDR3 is TGTGCCAGCAGCCGACAGGGAGATAGCACTGAAGCTTTCTTT. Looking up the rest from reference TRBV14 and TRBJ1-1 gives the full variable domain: EAGVTQFPSHSVIEKGQTVTLRCDPISGHDNLYWYRRVMGKEIKFLLHFVKESKQDESGMPNNRFLAERTGGTYSTLKVQPAELEDSGVYFCASSRQGDSTEAFFGQGTRLTVV.

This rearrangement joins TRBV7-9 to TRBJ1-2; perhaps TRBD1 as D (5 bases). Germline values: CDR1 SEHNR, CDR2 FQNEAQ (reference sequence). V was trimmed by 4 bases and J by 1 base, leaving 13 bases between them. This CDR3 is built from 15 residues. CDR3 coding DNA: TGTGCCAGCAGCTCAAGGGGTCAGGTTAACTATGGCTACACCTTC. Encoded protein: CASSSRGQVNYGYTF.

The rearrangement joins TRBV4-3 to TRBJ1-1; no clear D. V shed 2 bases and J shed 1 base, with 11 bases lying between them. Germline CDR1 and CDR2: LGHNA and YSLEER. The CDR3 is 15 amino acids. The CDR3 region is CASSQIAVANTEAFF. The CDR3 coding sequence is TGCGCCAGCAGCCAAATCGCGGTAGCGAACACTGAAGCTTTCTTT.

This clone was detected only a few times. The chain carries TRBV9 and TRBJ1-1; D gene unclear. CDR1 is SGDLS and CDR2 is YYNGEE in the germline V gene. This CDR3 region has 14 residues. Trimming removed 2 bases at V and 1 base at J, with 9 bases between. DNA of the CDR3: TGTGCCAGCAGCGTTAGCTCCAGGAACACTGAAGCTTTCTTT. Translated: CASSVSSRNTEAFF.

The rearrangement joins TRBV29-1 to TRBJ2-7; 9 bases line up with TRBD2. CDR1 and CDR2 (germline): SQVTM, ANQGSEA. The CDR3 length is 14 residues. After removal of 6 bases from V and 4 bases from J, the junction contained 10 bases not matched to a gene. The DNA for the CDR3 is TGCAGCGTCGCCTTGGGTAGCGGGAGTTACGAGCAGTACTTC. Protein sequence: CSVALGSGSYEQYF.

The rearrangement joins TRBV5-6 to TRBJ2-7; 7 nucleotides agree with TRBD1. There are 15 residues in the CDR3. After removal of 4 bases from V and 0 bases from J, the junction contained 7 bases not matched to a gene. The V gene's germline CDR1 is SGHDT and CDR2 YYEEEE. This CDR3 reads CASSRTGVGSYEQYF. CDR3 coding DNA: TGTGCCAGCAGCAGGACAGGTGTTGGCTCCTACGAGCAGTACTTC.